The clone carrying this T cell receptor (beta chain) was observed a few times. Its antigen is undetermined. The time point here: late sampling 161 to 241 days after vaccination in a few convalescent patients. The treatment here: roughly ten-day PBMC culture with coronavirus spike peptide pools or control peptides (ViraFEST assay). This record comes from a study of vaccination and CD4 T cells after COVID-19. The Oncomine TCR Beta short-read assay generated sequence data from the DNA of cultured CD4+ T cells. TCRdb analysed the PCR reads with MiXCR anew, one entry per CDR3 protein. This table holds about 23,000 distinct CDR3 sequences, approximately 41% found once. The clonotype comes from a human donor who had recovered from COVID-19. Specimen: CD4+ T cells from blood, cultured in vitro, collected about 7 months after SARS-CoV-2 vaccination.

The CDR3 here is CASSDWGVYNSPLHF. CDR3 in DNA: TGTGCCAGCAGTGATTGGGGAGTGTATAATTCACCCCTCCACTTT. J is TRBJ1-6 and V is TRBV6-1; no definite D call. V lost 3 bases and J 4 bases, leaving 10 bases between the germline ends. Germline V gene data show CDR1 as MNHNS and CDR2 as SASEGT. This CDR3 has 15 amino acids.